In its sample, the clone carrying this T cell receptor (beta chain) was seen a few times. Clones were sequenced by immunoSEQ multiplex PCR, and TCRdb holds only the in-frame ones, with some missing. Of about 240,000 clones in the sample, roughly 76% are singletons; the top ten hold 7.5%. Per the germline V gene, CDR1 is SGHRS and CDR2 is YFSETQ. V lost 5 bases and J 2 bases, leaving 14 bases between the germline ends. This CDR3 has 15 residues. The data originate from a study of blood T cell repertoires in COVID-19. This receptor was obtained from a woman older than 75 with COVID-19, enrolled during active disease. The V and J genes are TRBV5-1 and TRBJ1-3; the D is unclear. The sample comprised peripheral blood. CDR3 DNA sequence: TGCGCCAGCAGAATTGAGACTTCCCCTGGAAACACCATATATTTT. It is translated as CASRIETSPGNTIYF. The full variable domain, in which reference TRBV5-1 and TRBJ1-3 provide the parts outside the CDR3, is KAGVTQTPRYLIKTRGQQVTLSCSPISGHRSVSWYQQTPGQGLQFLFEYFSETQRNKGNFPGRFSGRQFSNSRSEMNVSTLELGDSALYLCASRIETSPGNTIYFGEGSWLTVV.